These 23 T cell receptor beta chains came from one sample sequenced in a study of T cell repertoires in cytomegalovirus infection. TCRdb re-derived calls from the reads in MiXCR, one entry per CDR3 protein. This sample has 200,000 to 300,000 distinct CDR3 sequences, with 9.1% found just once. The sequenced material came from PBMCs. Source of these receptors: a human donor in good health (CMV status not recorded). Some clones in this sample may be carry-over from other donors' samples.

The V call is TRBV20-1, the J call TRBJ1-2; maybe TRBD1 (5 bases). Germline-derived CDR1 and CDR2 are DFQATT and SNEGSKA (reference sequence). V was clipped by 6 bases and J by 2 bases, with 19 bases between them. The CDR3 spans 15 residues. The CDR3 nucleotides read TGCAGTGCCCGGAGAGGAGGGGCCCTAAACTATGGCTACACCTTC. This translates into CSARRGGALNYGYTF.

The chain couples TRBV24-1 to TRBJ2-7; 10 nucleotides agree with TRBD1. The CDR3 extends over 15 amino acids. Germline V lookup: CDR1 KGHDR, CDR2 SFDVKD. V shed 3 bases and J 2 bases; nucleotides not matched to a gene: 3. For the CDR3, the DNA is TGTGCCACCAGTGATCCGGGACAGGGGACCTACGAGCAGTACTTC. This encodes CATSDPGQGTYEQYF.

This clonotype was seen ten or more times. The DNA for the CDR3 is TGTGCCAGCAGTTTAAGGCTAGCGGGAGCAGGGGAGCAGTTCTTC. It codes for CASSLRLAGAGEQFF. This sequence joins TRBV12-3 or TRBV12-4 and TRBJ2-1, with 10 bases that match TRBD2. The CDR3 loop spans 15 amino acids. With 2 bases clipped from V and 10 bases from J, the junction kept 8 bases outside the gene matches.

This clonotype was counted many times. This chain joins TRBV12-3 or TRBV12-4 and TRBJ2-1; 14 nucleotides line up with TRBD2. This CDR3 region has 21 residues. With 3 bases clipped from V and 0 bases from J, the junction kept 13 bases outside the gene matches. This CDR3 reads CASSFPLVTSGRAFSYNEQFF. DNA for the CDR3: TGTGCCAGCAGTTTTCCCCTCGTGACTAGCGGGAGGGCCTTCTCCTACAATGAGCAGTTCTTC.

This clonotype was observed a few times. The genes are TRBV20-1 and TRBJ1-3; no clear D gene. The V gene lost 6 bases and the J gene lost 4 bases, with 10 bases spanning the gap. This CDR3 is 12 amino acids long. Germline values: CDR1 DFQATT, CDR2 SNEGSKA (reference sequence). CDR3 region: CSALEGGNTIYF. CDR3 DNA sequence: TGCAGTGCCCTGGAAGGGGGAAACACCATATATTTT.

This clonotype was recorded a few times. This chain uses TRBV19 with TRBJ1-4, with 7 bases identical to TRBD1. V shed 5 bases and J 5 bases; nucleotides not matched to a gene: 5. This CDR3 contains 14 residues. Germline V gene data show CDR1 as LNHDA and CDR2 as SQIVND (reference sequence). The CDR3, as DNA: TGTGCCAGTAGTTCCGACAGGGCGAATGAAAAACTGTTTTTT. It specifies CASSSDRANEKLFF.

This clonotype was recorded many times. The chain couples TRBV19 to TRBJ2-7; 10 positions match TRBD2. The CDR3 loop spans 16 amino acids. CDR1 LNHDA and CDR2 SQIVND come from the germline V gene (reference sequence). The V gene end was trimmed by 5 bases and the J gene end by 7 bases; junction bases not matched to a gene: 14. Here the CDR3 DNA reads TGTGCCAGTAGTCCCCTCACTAGCGGGGTGTCGAAGGAGCAGTACTTC. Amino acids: CASSPLTSGVSKEQYF.

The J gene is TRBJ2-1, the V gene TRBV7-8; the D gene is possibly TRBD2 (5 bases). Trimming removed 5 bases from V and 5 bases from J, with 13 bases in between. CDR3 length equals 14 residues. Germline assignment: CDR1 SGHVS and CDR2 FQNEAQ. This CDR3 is CASSPSRRDNEQFF. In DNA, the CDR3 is TGTGCCAGCAGCCCTAGCAGACGGGACAATGAGCAGTTCTTC.

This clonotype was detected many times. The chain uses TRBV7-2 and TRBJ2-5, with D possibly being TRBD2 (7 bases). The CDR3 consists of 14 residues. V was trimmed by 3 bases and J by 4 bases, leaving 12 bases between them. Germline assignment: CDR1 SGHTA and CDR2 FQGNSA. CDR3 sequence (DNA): TGTGCCAGCAGCTTTCGGGGGGCAGGAGAGACCCAGTACTTC. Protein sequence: CASSFRGAGETQYF.

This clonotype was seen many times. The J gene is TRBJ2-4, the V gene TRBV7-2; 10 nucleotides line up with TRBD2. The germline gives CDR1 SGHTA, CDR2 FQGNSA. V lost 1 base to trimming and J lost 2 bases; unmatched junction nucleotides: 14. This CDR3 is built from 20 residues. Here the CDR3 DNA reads TGTGCCAGCAGCTTAGGTACACTTGGGACTAGCGATAAATCCAAAAACATTCAGTACTTC. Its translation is CASSLGTLGTSDKSKNIQYF.

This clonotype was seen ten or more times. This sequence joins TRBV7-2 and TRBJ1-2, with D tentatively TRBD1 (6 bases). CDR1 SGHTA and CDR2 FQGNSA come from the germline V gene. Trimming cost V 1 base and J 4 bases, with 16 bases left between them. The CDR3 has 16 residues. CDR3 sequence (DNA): TGTGCCAGCAGCTTAGACGGGACTCGGGGGGCCTATGGCTACACCTTC. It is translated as CASSLDGTRGAYGYTF.

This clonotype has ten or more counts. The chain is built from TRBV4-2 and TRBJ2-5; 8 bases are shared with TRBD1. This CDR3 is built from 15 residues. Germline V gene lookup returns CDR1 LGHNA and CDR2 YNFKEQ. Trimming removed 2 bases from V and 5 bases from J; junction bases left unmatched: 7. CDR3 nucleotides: TGTGCCAGCAGCCAAACGACAGGGGCGGGGGAGACCCAGTACTTC. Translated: CASSQTTGAGETQYF.

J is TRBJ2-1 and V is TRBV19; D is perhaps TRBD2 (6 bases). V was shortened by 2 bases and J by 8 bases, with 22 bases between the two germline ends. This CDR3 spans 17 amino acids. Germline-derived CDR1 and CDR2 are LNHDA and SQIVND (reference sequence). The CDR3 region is CASSISSPGLAKDEQFF. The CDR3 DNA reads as TGTGCCAGTAGTATATCTTCCCCCGGGCTAGCGAAGGATGAGCAGTTCTTC.

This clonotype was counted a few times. CDR3 loop: CSVVTGVGSEAFF. The CDR3, as DNA: TGCAGCGTCGTGACAGGGGTAGGGTCTGAAGCTTTCTTT. The chain couples TRBV29-1 to TRBJ1-1; TRBD1 matches at 8 bases. From germline, CDR1 is SQVTM and CDR2 ANQGSEA. V shed 6 bases and J 6 bases; nucleotides not matched to a gene: 9. This CDR3 has 13 amino acids. The whole variable domain, remainder taken from reference TRBV29-1 and TRBJ1-1, is SAVISQKPSRDICQRGTSLTIQCQVDSQVTMMFWYRQQPGQSLTLIATANQGSEATYESGFVIDKFPISRPNLTFSTLTVSNMSPEDSSIYLCSVVTGVGSEAFFGQGTRLTVV.

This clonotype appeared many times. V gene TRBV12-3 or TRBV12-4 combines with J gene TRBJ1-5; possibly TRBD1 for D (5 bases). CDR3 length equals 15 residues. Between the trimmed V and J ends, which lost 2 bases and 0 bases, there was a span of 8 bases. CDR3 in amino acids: CASSLQTASNQPQHF. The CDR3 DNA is TGTGCCAGCAGTTTACAGACAGCTAGCAATCAGCCCCAGCATTTT.

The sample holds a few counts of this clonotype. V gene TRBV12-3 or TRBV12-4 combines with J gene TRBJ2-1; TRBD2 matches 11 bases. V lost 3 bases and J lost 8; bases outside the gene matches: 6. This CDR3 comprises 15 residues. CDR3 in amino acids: CASSFKTSGTDEQFF. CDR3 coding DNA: TGTGCCAGCAGTTTTAAGACTAGCGGGACCGATGAGCAGTTCTTC.

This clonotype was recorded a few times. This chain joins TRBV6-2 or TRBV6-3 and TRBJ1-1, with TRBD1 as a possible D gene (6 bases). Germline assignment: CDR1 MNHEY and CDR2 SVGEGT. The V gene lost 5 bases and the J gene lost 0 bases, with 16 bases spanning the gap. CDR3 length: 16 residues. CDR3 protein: CASSPGQTIMNTEAFF. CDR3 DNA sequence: TGTGCCAGCAGTCCTGGACAGACTATCATGAACACTGAAGCTTTCTTT.

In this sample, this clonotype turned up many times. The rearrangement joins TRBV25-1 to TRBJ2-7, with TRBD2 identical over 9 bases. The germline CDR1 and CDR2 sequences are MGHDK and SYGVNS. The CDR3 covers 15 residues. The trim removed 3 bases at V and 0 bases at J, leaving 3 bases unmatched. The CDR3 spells CASSEPAGGSYEQYF. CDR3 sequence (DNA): TGTGCCAGCAGTGAGCCAGCGGGAGGCTCCTACGAGCAGTACTTC.

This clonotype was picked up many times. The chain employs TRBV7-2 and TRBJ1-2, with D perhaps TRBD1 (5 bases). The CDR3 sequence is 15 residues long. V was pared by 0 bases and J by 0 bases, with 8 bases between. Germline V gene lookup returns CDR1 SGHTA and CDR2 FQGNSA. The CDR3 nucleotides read TGTGCCAGCAGCTTAGCGCGACAGCCTAACTATGGCTACACCTTC. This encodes CASSLARQPNYGYTF.

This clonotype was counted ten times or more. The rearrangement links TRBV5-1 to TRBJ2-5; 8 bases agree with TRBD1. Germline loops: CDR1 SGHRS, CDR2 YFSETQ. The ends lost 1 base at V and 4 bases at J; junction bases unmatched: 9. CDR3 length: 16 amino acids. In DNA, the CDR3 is TGCGCCAGCAGCTTGACCGCCAATACAGGGGGAGAGACCCAGTACTTC. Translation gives CASSLTANTGGETQYF.

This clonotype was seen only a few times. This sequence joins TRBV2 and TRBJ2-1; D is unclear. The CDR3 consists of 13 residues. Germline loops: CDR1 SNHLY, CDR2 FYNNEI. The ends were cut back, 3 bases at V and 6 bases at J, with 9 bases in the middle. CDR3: CASSEVRFNEQFF. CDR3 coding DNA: TGTGCCAGCAGTGAGGTTCGCTTCAATGAGCAGTTCTTC.

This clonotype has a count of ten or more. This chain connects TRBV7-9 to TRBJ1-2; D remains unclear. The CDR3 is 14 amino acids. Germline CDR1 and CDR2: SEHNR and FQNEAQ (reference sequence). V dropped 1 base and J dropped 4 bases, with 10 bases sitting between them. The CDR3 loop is CASSLVQAPYGYTF. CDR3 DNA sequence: TGTGCCAGCAGCTTAGTTCAGGCCCCCTATGGCTACACCTTC.

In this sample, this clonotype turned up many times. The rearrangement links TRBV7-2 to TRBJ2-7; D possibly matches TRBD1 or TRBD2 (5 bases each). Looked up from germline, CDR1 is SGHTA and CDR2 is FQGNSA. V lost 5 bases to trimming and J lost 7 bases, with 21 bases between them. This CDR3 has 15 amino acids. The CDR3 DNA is TGTGCCAGCAGCAGATTGGGGGAGTTCGTTACGGAGCAGTACTTC. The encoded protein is CASSRLGEFVTEQYF.